This T cell receptor (beta chain) was documented in a study of control samples from healthy donors and cancer patients. CDR1 is SGHVS, CDR2 FNYEAQ, per germline. This CDR3 has 16 amino acids. Trimming took 1 base from V and 0 from J, leaving 10 bases between them. The assay was immunoSEQ multiplex PCR, and TCRdb's table has in-frame clones only and misses some. The table includes some 48,000 clones, over 90% detected once. The source material was PBMCs. The clonotype originates from a woman between 50 and 59 years old with head and neck cancer. J is TRBJ1-3 and V is TRBV7-6; no clear D. The CDR3 spells CASSLEAAHSGNTIYF. The DNA for the CDR3 is TGTGCCAGCAGCTTAGAAGCGGCTCACTCTGGAAACACCATATATTTT.